This TCR beta chain was obtained from a study of graft-versus-host responses after intestinal transplantation. The wider study: Among the recipients, all got anti-thymocyte globulin induction and then tacrolimus and steroids for roughly three years. Study-level findings and limits: High graft-versus-host to host-versus-graft clonal ratios were found in allografts of patients who had graft-donor T cell macrochimerism. Recipient marrow harbored GvH clones, some of which surfaced first in ileum or blood.

In the case of this clone: Its antigen is unidentified.

V was shortened by 7 bases and J by 3 bases, with 16 bases between the two germline ends. From germline, CDR1 is SNHLY and CDR2 FYNNEI. The CDR3 length is 15 residues. Sequencing used immunoSEQ multiplex PCR; TCRdb keeps in-frame clones, though not all of them. Among about 21,000 clones listed, approximately 92% were seen once. The chain combines TRBV2 with TRBJ1-5, with D possibly TRBD1 on 6 matching bases. The specimen comprised PBMCs, sampled 262 days after intestinal transplant. The TCR originated in a human patient who received an intestinal transplant, so some T cells may come from the graft donor. The CDR3 loop reads CASKGDEGPNQPQHF. The CDR3 region has the DNA TGTGCCAGCAAGGGGGACGAGGGCCCCAATCAGCCCCAGCATTTT.